This passage covers 8 T cell receptor beta chains from one sample sequenced in a study of CD8 T cells in ankylosing spondylitis. Study-level results: What appeared characteristic of ankylosing spondylitis blood was a TCR beta motif of several highly homologous variants.

The antigens of these receptors remain unknown. TCRdb analysed the 5' RACE reads with MiXCR anew, one entry per CDR3 protein. The sample consists of 750,000 to 850,000 distinct CDR3 sequences, roughly 12% of them appearing once. Sequencing used blood, either unsorted or a sorted T cell fraction (not recorded which). The receptor set was obtained from a male donor with ankylosing spondylitis.

The chain combines TRBV20-1 with TRBJ1-2; maybe TRBD1 (5 bases). This CDR3 has 14 residues. Deletions cut 3 bases from V and 6 bases from J, with 17 bases between. CDR1 is DFQATT, CDR2 SNEGSKA, per germline (reference sequence). The CDR3: CSASPGLLKDGYTF. The CDR3 nucleotides read TGCAGTGCTAGCCCGGGACTCCTAAAGGATGGCTACACCTTC.

This chain connects TRBV6-1 to TRBJ1-5; D perhaps matches TRBD1 (5 bases). Per germline, CDR1 MNHNS and CDR2 SASEGT. The CDR3 totals 13 residues. Trimming took off 7 bases at V and 7 bases at J, with 14 bases between the two ends. The CDR3 here is CASTISGDQPQHF. As DNA, the CDR3 is TGTGCCAGCACTATCTCTGGGGACCAGCCCCAGCATTTT.

The genes are TRBV19 and TRBJ2-2; no firm D call. The CDR3 extends over 12 amino acids. Germline V gene lookup returns CDR1 LNHDA and CDR2 SQIVND (reference sequence). The V gene lost 3 bases and the J gene lost 5 bases, with 4 bases spanning the gap. In DNA form, the CDR3 reads TGTGCCAGTAGTATCGTTACCGGGGAGCTGTTTTTT. This encodes CASSIVTGELFF.

This sequence joins TRBV20-1 and TRBJ1-2, with D possibly matching TRBD1 (6 bases). Germline CDR1 reads DFQATT; CDR2 reads SNEGSKA (reference sequence). The length of the CDR3 is 12 residues. Trimming removed 4 bases from V and 5 bases from J, with 11 bases in between. Here the CDR3 reads CSANRAGYGYTF. CDR3 DNA: TGCAGTGCTAACAGGGCAGGATATGGCTACACCTTC.

The chain links TRBV7-2 to TRBJ1-5, with D unclear. The V end lost 5 bases, the J end lost 1 base, and 12 bases lay between the germline ends. The CDR3 totals 15 residues. From germline, CDR1 is SGHTA and CDR2 FQGNSA. CDR3 residues: CASSPGSTSNQPQHF. CDR3 bases: TGTGCCAGCAGCCCGGGCAGTACGAGCAATCAGCCCCAGCATTTT.

The CDR3 spells CASSPWTGGYEQFF. For the CDR3, the DNA is TGTGCCAGCAGCCCCTGGACAGGGGGCTATGAGCAGTTCTTC. The chain carries TRBV7-8 and TRBJ2-1, with 11 bases identical to TRBD1. The trim removed 5 bases at V and 8 bases at J, leaving 5 bases unmatched. The CDR3 is made up of 14 amino acids. From germline, CDR1 is SGHVS and CDR2 FQNEAQ.

This clonotype was counted only a few times. The V call is TRBV20-1, the J call TRBJ2-2; D ambiguous. The CDR3 consists of 15 residues. Germline loops: CDR1 DFQATT, CDR2 SNEGSKA (reference sequence). Trimming removed 0 bases at V and 0 bases at J, with 8 bases between. CDR3 sequence (DNA): TGCAGTGCTAGAGACCATTATTCGAACACCGGGGAGCTGTTTTTT. Translated: CSARDHYSNTGELFF.

This clonotype was seen ten or more times. The J gene is TRBJ2-5, the V gene TRBV4-2; 9 positions agree with TRBD2. Germline assignment: CDR1 LGHNA and CDR2 YNFKEQ. This CDR3 is 17 amino acids long. The J segment lost 4 bases and the V segment lost 0 bases, leaving 9 bases of the junction unmatched. Here the CDR3 reads CASSQDLLAGRGETQYF. The CDR3 bases are TGTGCCAGCAGCCAAGATCTCCTAGCGGGGCGGGGAGAGACCCAGTACTTC.